This T cell receptor (beta chain) stems from a study of Graves' ophthalmopathy and Graves' hyperthyroidism. The study's findings and limits: Most thyroid-expanded clonotypes exceeding 0.001 frequency were also found in blood.

This clonotype was seen repeatedly, ten times or more. No antigen is known for it. RNA transcripts yielded amplified TCR beta CDR3 regions. The authors performed first-round RT-PCR with HTBI primers and then a second-round multiplex PCR. TCRdb called the multiplex PCR reads again in MiXCR, with one record for every CDR3 protein. Among over 200,000 distinct CDR3 sequences listed, over 25% were seen once. The specimen was peripheral blood. The clonotype comes from a man in his fifties with Graves' ophthalmopathy.

CDR3 sequence reads: CASSPRQGEGETQYF. The DNA for the CDR3 is TGTGCCAGCAGCCCCAGGCAGGGAGAGGGAGAGACCCAGTACTTC. The chain combines TRBV5-4 with TRBJ2-5; D is perhaps TRBD1 or TRBD2 (5 bases each). The CDR3 is made up of 15 amino acids. Germline CDR1 SGHNT, CDR2 YYREEE (reference sequence). Trimming shortened V by 4 bases and J by 4 bases, and 17 bases separated the two germline ends. Looking up the rest from reference TRBV5-4 and TRBJ2-5 gives the full variable domain: ETGVTQSPTHLIKTRGQQVTLRCSSQSGHNTVSWYQQALGQGPQFIFQYYREEENGRGNFPPRFSGLQFPNYSSELNVNALELDDSALYLCASSPRQGEGETQYFGPGTRLLVL.